The next 4 T cell receptor beta chains were all read from a single sample in a study of CD8 T cells in Susac syndrome. RNA in amounts of about 0.5 to 1 ug was reverse transcribed with random hexamers. MiXCR, run by TCRdb on the immunoSEQ multiplex PCR reads, gives a single entry per CDR3 protein. Among about 190,000 distinct CDR3 sequences listed, more than 90% were seen once. Sequenced material: CD4+ T cells from PBMCs. The receptors were gathered from a human donor with Susac syndrome.

This chain connects TRBV2 to TRBJ2-3; 11 bases align to TRBD2. CDR1 and CDR2 from the germline V gene are SNHLY and FYNNEI. The CDR3 length is 14 residues. Losses at the gene ends were 4 bases for V and 6 bases for J; bases not matched to a gene: 3. Written as DNA, the CDR3 is TGTGCCAGCAGTGTACTAGCGGGGGTTGATACGCAGTATTTT. This sequence encodes CASSVLAGVDTQYF.

V usage is TRBV5-1 and J usage is TRBJ1-5, with D hard to call. Germline CDR1 SGHRS, CDR2 YFSETQ. Trimming cost V 0 bases and J 0 bases, with 10 bases left between them. The CDR3 spans 16 residues. The CDR3 spells CASSLEGPDSNQPQHF. DNA for the CDR3: TGCGCCAGCAGCTTGGAGGGTCCCGATAGCAATCAGCCCCAGCATTTT.

The chain links TRBV7-6 to TRBJ2-1, with 14 bases fitting TRBD2. Germline-derived CDR1 and CDR2 are SGHVS and FNYEAQ. Trimming removed 5 bases from V and 9 bases from J; junction bases left unmatched: 9. The CDR3 spans 16 residues. The CDR3 reads CASSPPGLAGEGEQFF. CDR3 DNA sequence: TGTGCCAGCAGCCCTCCGGGACTAGCGGGGGAGGGTGAGCAGTTCTTC.

The CDR3 nucleotides read TGTGCCAGCGAGGACAGAGGCTCCTACGAGCAGTACTTC. Protein: CASEDRGSYEQYF. This chain links TRBV6-1 with TRBJ2-7; D is perhaps TRBD1 (6 bases). Germline CDR1 and CDR2: MNHNS and SASEGT. CDR3 size: 13 residues. The germline V and J ends were trimmed by 8 bases and 0 bases, with 11 bases remaining between them.